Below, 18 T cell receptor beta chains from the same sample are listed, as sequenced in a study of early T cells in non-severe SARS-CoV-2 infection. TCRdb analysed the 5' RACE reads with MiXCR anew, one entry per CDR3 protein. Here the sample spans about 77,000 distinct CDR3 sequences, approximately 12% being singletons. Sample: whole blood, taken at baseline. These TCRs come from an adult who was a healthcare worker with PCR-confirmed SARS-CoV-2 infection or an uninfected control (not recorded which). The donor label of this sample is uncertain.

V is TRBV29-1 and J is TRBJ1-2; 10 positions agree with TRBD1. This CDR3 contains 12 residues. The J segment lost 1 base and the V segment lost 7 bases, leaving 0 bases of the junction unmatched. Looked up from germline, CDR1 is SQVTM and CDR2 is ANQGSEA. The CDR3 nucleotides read TGCAGCGGGACAGGGGGTAACTATGGCTACACCTTC. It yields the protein CSGTGGNYGYTF.

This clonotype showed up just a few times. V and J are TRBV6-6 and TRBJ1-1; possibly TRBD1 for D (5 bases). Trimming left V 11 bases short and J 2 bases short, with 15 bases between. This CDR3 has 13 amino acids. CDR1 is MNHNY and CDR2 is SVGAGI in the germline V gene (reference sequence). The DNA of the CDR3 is TGTGCCGGAACCCGGGACGGTAACACTGAAGCTTTCTTT. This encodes CAGTRDGNTEAFF.

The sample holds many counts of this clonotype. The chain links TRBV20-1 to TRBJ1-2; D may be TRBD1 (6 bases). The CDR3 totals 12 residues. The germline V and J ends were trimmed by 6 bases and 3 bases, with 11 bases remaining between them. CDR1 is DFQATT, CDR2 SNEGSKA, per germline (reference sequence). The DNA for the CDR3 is TGCAGTGCGAGACAGGACTACTATGGCTACACCTTC. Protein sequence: CSARQDYYGYTF.

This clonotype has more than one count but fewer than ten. This CDR3 reads CSAPRSGSVDTQYF. In nucleotides, the CDR3 is TGCAGCGCCCCTCGAAGCGGGAGTGTTGATACGCAGTATTTT. V and J are TRBV29-1 and TRBJ2-3; 8 bases are shared with TRBD2. The germline gives CDR1 SQVTM, CDR2 ANQGSEA. V lost 7 bases to trimming and J lost 6 bases; unmatched junction nucleotides: 12. There are 14 residues in the CDR3.

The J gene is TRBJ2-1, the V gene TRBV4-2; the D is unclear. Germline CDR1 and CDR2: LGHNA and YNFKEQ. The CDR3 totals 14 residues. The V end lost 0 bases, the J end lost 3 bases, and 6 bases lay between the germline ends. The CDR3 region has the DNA TGTGCCAGCAGCCAAGACTCCCGCTACAATGAGCAGTTCTTC. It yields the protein CASSQDSRYNEQFF.

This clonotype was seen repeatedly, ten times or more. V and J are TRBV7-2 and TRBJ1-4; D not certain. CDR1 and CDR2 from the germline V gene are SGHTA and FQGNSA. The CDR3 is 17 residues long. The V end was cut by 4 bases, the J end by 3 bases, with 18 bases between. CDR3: CASSSTFREAPNEKLFF. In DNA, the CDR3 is TGTGCCAGCAGCTCCACGTTCCGTGAAGCACCTAATGAAAAACTGTTTTTT.

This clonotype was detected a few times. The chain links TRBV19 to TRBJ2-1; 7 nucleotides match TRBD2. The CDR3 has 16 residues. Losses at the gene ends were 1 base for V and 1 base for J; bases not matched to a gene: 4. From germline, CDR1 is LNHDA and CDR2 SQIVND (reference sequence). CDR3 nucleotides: TGTGCCAGTAGTATAGGGGGGAGGGGTTCCTACAATGAGCAGTTCTTC. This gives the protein CASSIGGRGSYNEQFF.

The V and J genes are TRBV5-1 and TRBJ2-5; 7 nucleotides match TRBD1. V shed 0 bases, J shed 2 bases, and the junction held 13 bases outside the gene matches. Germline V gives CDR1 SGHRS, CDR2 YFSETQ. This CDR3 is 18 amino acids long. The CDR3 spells CASSLVITGEGWQETQYF. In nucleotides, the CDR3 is TGCGCCAGCAGCTTGGTTATAACAGGGGAAGGGTGGCAAGAGACCCAGTACTTC.

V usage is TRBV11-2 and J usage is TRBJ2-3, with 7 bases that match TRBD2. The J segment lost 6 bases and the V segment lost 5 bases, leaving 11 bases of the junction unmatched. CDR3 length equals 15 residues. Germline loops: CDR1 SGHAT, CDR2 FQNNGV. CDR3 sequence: CASSNWGGSADTQYF. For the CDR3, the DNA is TGTGCCAGCAGCAATTGGGGGGGATCGGCGGATACGCAGTATTTT. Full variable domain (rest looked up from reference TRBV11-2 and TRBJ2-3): EAGVAQSPRYKIIEKRQSVAFWCNPISGHATLYWYQQILGQGPKLLIQFQNNGVVDDSQLPKDRFSAERLKGVDSTLKIQPAKLEDSAVYLCASSNWGGSADTQYFGPGTRLTVL.

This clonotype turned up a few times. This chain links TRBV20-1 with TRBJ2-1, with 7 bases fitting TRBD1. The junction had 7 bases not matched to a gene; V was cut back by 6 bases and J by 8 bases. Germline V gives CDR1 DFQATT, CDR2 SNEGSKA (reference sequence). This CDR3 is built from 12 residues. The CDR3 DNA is TGCAGTGCCCCGGACAGGACGGATGAGCAGTTCTTC. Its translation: CSAPDRTDEQFF.

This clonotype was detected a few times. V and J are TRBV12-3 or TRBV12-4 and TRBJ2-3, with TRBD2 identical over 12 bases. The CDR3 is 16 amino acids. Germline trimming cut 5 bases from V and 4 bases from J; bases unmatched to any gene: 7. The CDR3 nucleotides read TGTGCCAGCAGTCTCCGACTAGCGGGAGCGGCAGATACGCAGTATTTT. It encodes CASSLRLAGAADTQYF.

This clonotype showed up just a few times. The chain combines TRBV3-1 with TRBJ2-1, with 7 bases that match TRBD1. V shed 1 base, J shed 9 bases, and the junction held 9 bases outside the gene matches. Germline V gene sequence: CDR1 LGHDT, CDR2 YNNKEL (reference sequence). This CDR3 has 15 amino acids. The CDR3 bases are TGTGCCAGCAGCCAAGGGTTTTTAGGGGGCAGTGAGCAGTTCTTC. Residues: CASSQGFLGGSEQFF.

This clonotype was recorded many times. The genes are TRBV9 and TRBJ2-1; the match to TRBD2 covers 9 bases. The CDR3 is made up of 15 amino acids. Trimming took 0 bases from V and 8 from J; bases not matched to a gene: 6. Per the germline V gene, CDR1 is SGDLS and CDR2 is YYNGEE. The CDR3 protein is CASSVEGGRDYEQFF. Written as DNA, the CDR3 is TGTGCCAGCAGCGTAGAAGGCGGGAGGGACTATGAGCAGTTCTTC.

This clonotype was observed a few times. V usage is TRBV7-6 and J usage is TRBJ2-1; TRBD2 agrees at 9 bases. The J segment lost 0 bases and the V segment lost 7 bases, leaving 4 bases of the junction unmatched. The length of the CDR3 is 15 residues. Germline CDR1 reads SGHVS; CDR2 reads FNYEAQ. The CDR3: CASTLAGSSYNEQFF. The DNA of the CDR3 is TGTGCCAGCACCCTAGCGGGGAGCTCCTACAATGAGCAGTTCTTC. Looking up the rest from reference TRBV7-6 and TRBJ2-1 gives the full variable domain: GAGVSQSPRYKVTKRGQDVALRCDPISGHVSLYWYRQALGQGPEFLTYFNYEAQQDKSGLPNDRFSAERPEGSISTLTIQRTEQRDSAMYRCASTLAGSSYNEQFFGPGTRLTVL.

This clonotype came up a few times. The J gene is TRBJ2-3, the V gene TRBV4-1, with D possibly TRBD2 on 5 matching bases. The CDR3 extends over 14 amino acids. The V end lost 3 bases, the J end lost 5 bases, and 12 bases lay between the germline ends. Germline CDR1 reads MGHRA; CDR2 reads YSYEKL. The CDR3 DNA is TGCGCCAGCAGCCAGGTCCCGGGGAGAGATACGCAGTATTTT. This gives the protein CASSQVPGRDTQYF.

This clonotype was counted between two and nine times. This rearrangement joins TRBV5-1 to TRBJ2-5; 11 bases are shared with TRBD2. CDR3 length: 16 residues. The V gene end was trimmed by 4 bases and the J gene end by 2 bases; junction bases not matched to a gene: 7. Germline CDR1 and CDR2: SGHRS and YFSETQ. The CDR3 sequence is CASSPMTSGAQETQYF. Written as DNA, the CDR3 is TGCGCCAGCAGCCCCATGACTAGCGGGGCTCAAGAGACCCAGTACTTC.

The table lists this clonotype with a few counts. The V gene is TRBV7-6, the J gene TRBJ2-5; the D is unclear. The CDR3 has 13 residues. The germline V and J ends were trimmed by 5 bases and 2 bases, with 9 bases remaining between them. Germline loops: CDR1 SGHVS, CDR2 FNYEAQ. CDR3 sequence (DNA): TGTGCCAGCAGCCTACGCCAACAAGAGACCCAGTACTTC. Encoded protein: CASSLRQQETQYF.

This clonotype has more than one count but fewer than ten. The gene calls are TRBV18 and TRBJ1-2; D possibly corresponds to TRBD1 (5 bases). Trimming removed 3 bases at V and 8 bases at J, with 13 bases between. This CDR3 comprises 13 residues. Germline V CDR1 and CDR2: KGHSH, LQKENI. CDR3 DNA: TGTGCCAGCTCACCTTCGGACACCCGAGGCTACACCTTC. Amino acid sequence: CASSPSDTRGYTF.